Shown below are 28 T cell receptor beta chains from a single sample sequenced in a study of T cell changes during pregnancy in multiple sclerosis. The data were produced by immunoSEQ multiplex PCR, yet TCRdb's version contains in-frame clones alone and is incomplete. The profile shows about 64,000 clones, about 90% of them singletons. The input for sequencing was peripheral blood, taken in the third trimester of pregnancy. The receptors derive from a female donor in good health, enrolled as a control in a pregnancy study.

The rearrangement joins TRBV12-2 to TRBJ1-1; the tabulated D call, TRBD1, remains unverified against the DNA. TRBV12-2 is a pseudogene segment. This CDR3 spans 18 amino acids. The DNA for the CDR3 is TGTGCAAGTCGAACTCCCCGGGACAGGGGGGATCGTGACACTGAAGCTTTCTTT. Protein: CASRTPRDRGDRDTEAFF.

CDR3 sequence: CASSSYIPGQPQHF. CDR3 in DNA: TGTGCCAGCAGTTCTTACATCCCGGGACAGCCCCAGCATTTT. The chain employs TRBV2 and TRBJ1-5, with D unresolved. This CDR3 contains 14 residues. With 5 bases removed from V and 7 bases from J, the gap between germline ends came to 15 bases. Germline values: CDR1 SNHLY, CDR2 FYNNEI.

The chain uses TRBV30 and TRBJ2-1, with D possibly matching TRBD1 (7 bases). This CDR3 contains 16 residues. Trimming took off 2 bases at V and 1 base at J, with 15 bases between the two ends. Germline CDR1 and CDR2: GTSNPN and SVGIG (reference sequence). The DNA for the CDR3 is TGTGCCTGGAGTTCAGGCAGGGGGGTGTCCTACAATGAGCAGTTCTTC. It encodes CAWSSGRGVSYNEQFF.

This clone was recorded once. The rearrangement joins TRBV10-3 to TRBJ2-3, with D tentatively TRBD2 (5 bases). Germline V lookup: CDR1 ENHRY, CDR2 SYGVKD. CDR3 length equals 14 residues. Deletions cut 4 bases from V and 2 bases from J, with 10 bases between. CDR3 in amino acids: CAISGERLTDTQYF. CDR3 coding DNA: TGTGCCATCAGTGGGGAGCGGCTCACAGATACGCAGTATTTT.

V and J are TRBV27 and TRBJ2-5; possible D gene TRBD2, 7 bases. The germline V gene encodes CDR1 MNHEY and CDR2 SMNVEV (reference sequence). CDR3 size: 16 residues. The ends were cut back, 7 bases at V and 3 bases at J, with 21 bases in the middle. The CDR3 coding sequence is TGTGCCAGCACCCCAAACCTCCCGGGGGGCAAAGAGACCCAGTACTTC. Protein product: CASTPNLPGGKETQYF.

The rearrangement joins TRBV27 to TRBJ2-1, with D possibly TRBD1 on 6 matching bases. This CDR3 is 13 amino acids long. V lost 4 bases to trimming and J lost 6 bases, with 10 bases between them. Per germline, CDR1 MNHEY and CDR2 SMNVEV (reference sequence). CDR3 residues: CASSSRGSNEQFF. Written as DNA, the CDR3 is TGTGCCAGCAGTTCCAGGGGAAGCAATGAGCAGTTCTTC.

The CDR3 here is CASSLETGLDLKQYF. The CDR3 nucleotides read TGTGCCAGCAGCCTAGAGACAGGTCTCGATTTGAAGCAGTACTTC. This chain joins TRBV5-4 and TRBJ2-7; tentative D call: TRBD1 (6 bases). V was trimmed by 4 bases and J by 8 bases, leaving 22 bases between them. Germline-derived CDR1 and CDR2 are SGHNT and YYREEE (reference sequence). The CDR3 length is 15 residues. Full variable domain (remainder filled in from reference TRBV5-4 and TRBJ2-7): ETGVTQSPTHLIKTRGQQVTLRCSSQSGHNTVSWYQQALGQGPQFIFQYYREEENGRGNFPPRFSGLQFPNYSSELNVNALELDDSALYLCASSLETGLDLKQYFGPGTRLTVT.

This chain joins TRBV6-5 and TRBJ1-4, with no clear D. Per germline, CDR1 MNHEY and CDR2 SVGAGI. Trimming shortened V by 2 bases and J by 7 bases, and 14 bases separated the two germline ends. CDR3 size: 15 residues. The CDR3: CASSYDRRGSEKLFF. The CDR3 DNA follows: TGTGCCAGCAGTTACGATCGTCGGGGTAGTGAAAAACTGTTTTTT.

This chain joins TRBV11-2 and TRBJ1-5; 8 bases fit TRBD1. The CDR3 runs to 14 residues. Germline trimming cut 3 bases from V and 4 bases from J; bases unmatched to any gene: 2. Germline CDR1 is SGHAT and CDR2 is FQNNGV. The CDR3, as DNA: TGTGCCAGCAGCTTTGGACAGGGAAATCAGCCCCAGCATTTT. It translates to CASSFGQGNQPQHF.

This chain connects TRBV12-5 to TRBJ2-7, with 7 bases aligning to TRBD1. Germline V gives CDR1 LGHNT, CDR2 FRNRAP. J lost 0 bases, V lost 5 bases, and 4 bases had no gene match. The CDR3 has 14 residues. The CDR3 is CASGRQGTSYEQYF. In DNA form, the CDR3 reads TGTGCTAGTGGTAGACAGGGTACCTCCTACGAGCAGTACTTC.

CDR3 protein: CASSLEYRDREGSDYGYTF. The CDR3 DNA is TGTGCCAGCAGCTTAGAATATCGGGACAGGGAGGGGAGTGACTATGGCTACACCTTC. The V call is TRBV7-2, the J call TRBJ1-2; 9 nucleotides line up with TRBD1. The germline V gene encodes CDR1 SGHTA and CDR2 FQGNSA. V lost 1 base, J lost 3 bases, and 15 bases stayed unmatched. The CDR3 totals 19 residues.

This clone is a singleton in its sample. The chain employs TRBV6-5 and TRBJ1-5; D remains unclear. The CDR3 has 13 residues. Germline V gives CDR1 MNHEY, CDR2 SVGAGI. The V end was cut by 2 bases, the J end by 7 bases, with 9 bases between. Written as DNA, the CDR3 is TGTGCCAGCAGTTACACATCGGGGCAGCCCCAGCATTTT. As protein: CASSYTSGQPQHF.

The rearrangement uses TRBV19 and TRBJ1-6; possibly TRBD1 for D (6 bases). Germline V gene lookup returns CDR1 LNHDA and CDR2 SQIVND (reference sequence). Trimming took off 7 bases at V and 10 bases at J, with 14 bases between the two ends. The CDR3 is 13 amino acids. CDR3 coding DNA: TGTGCCAGTACCACTACAGGGAAATCACCCCTCCACTTT. This gives the protein CASTTTGKSPLHF.

The chain links TRBV5-6 to TRBJ2-5; 7 bases are shared with TRBD1. The CDR3 length is 14 residues. V shed 4 bases, J shed 2 bases, and the junction held 5 bases outside the gene matches. Germline V CDR1 and CDR2: SGHDT, YYEEEE. This chain's CDR3 is CASSPRGIQETQYF. The CDR3, as DNA: TGTGCCAGCAGCCCCAGGGGGATTCAAGAGACCCAGTACTTC.

The gene calls are TRBV4-3 and TRBJ1-5; 11 bases are a match to TRBD1. The CDR3 runs to 14 residues. With V trimmed by 4 bases and J by 7 bases, 3 bases remained unmatched. CDR1 and CDR2 from the germline V gene are LGHNA and YSLEER. CDR3 region: CASSRTGGEQPQHF. CDR3 nucleotides: TGCGCCAGCAGCCGGACAGGGGGCGAACAGCCCCAGCATTTT.

The J gene is TRBJ2-1, the V gene TRBV29-1; 7 positions match TRBD2. Germline V CDR1 and CDR2: SQVTM, ANQGSEA. CDR3 length equals 12 residues. The V segment lost 4 bases and the J segment 7 bases; nucleotides outside the gene matches: 4. CDR3 residues: CSVAAGRNEQFF. CDR3 nucleotide sequence: TGCAGCGTTGCAGCGGGGAGGAATGAGCAGTTCTTC.

With respect to this clone: Distinct nucleotide sequences in the sample also encode this CDR3. This sequence joins TRBV5-6 and TRBJ2-7; a weak D match, TRBD1 (6 bases). The CDR3 length is 14 residues. Looked up from germline, CDR1 is SGHDT and CDR2 is YYEEEE. Trimming shortened V by 4 bases and J by 3 bases, and 14 bases separated the two germline ends. The CDR3 region has the DNA TGTGCCAGCAGCCTGGCCGGGGACAACTACGAGCAGTACTTC. Encoded protein: CASSLAGDNYEQYF.

The chain uses TRBV6-5 and TRBJ2-3, with a possible D match to TRBD2 (6 bases). The CDR3 is 16 residues long. Trimming pared 3 bases from V and 0 bases from J, leaving 13 bases between. The V gene's germline CDR1 is MNHEY and CDR2 SVGAGI. The CDR3 DNA sequence: TGTGCCAGCAGTTATGGGACTCCTACTAGCACAGATACGCAGTATTTT. Its translation is CASSYGTPTSTDTQYF.

The J gene is TRBJ2-7, the V gene TRBV6-1; D perhaps matches TRBD1 (5 bases). Germline values: CDR1 MNHNS, CDR2 SASEGT. Trimming removed 2 bases from V and 1 base from J, with 12 bases in between. CDR3 length equals 15 residues. The CDR3 region has the DNA TGTGCCAGCAGTGAATTGGACACGCCGTCCTACGAGCAGTACTTC. This codes for CASSELDTPSYEQYF.

This rearrangement joins TRBV6-5 to TRBJ2-3, with TRBD1 identical over 11 bases. Germline values: CDR1 MNHEY, CDR2 SVGAGI. This CDR3 has 15 amino acids. V lost 5 bases to trimming and J lost 4 bases; unmatched junction nucleotides: 5. DNA for the CDR3: TGTGCCAGCAGTCCGGACAGGGGGCGGTCAGATACGCAGTATTTT. Translation: CASSPDRGRSDTQYF.

V is TRBV6-1 and J is TRBJ1-4; TRBD1 agrees at 7 bases. The ends lost 5 bases at V and 5 bases at J; junction bases unmatched: 2. This CDR3 contains 13 residues. Germline-derived CDR1 and CDR2 are MNHNS and SASEGT. CDR3 loop: CASSSGGNEKLFF. In DNA form, the CDR3 reads TGTGCCAGCAGTTCAGGGGGAAATGAAAAACTGTTTTTT.

The V gene is TRBV15, the J gene TRBJ1-1, with D possibly being TRBD1 (6 bases). The CDR3 spans 18 residues. The germline V and J ends were trimmed by 1 base and 0 bases, with 18 bases remaining between them. CDR1 is LNHNV, CDR2 YYDKDF, per germline (reference sequence). The CDR3 region is CATSRGPRQATLNTEAFF. The CDR3 coding sequence is TGTGCCACCAGCAGAGGGCCCCGACAGGCCACTCTGAACACTGAAGCTTTCTTT.

This CDR3 is CASSPSSHPSTDTQYF. The CDR3 coding sequence is TGTGCCAGTTCTCCCTCCTCACATCCTAGCACAGATACGCAGTATTTT. This chain links TRBV19 with TRBJ2-3; D is undetermined. The V end was cut by 8 bases, the J end by 0 bases, with 18 bases between. Germline V CDR1 and CDR2: LNHDA, SQIVND (reference sequence). The CDR3 spans 16 residues.

This clone was picked up one time. The chain joins TRBV7-6 to TRBJ1-2, with 12 positions matching TRBD1. The CDR3 consists of 17 residues. Germline lookup yields CDR1 SGHVS and CDR2 FNYEAQ. After removal of 0 bases from V and 7 bases from J, the junction contained 9 bases not matched to a gene. As DNA, the CDR3 is TGTGCCAGCAGCTTAGCCGGGACAGGGGGCGCTGCGGGTGGCTACACCTTC. Translating it yields CASSLAGTGGAAGGYTF.

This clone was detected a few times. The V and J genes are TRBV30 and TRBJ1-2; D not certain. V shed 6 bases and J shed 9 bases, with 14 bases lying between them. This CDR3 has 11 amino acids. Germline V gene data show CDR1 as GTSNPN and CDR2 as SVGIG (reference sequence). Here the CDR3 DNA reads TGTGCCTGCTTCCGATTAGCCCGCTACACCTTC. This translates into CACFRLARYTF.

Only one count was recorded for this clone. The rearrangement uses TRBV5-1 and TRBJ2-3; D gene ambiguous. V lost 0 bases to trimming and J lost 0 bases, with 14 bases between them. CDR1 is SGHRS and CDR2 is YFSETQ in the germline V gene. The CDR3 has 17 residues. The DNA for the CDR3 is TGCGCCAGCAGCTTGGGGTTCACGCAGGCTAGCACAGATACGCAGTATTTT. Encoded protein: CASSLGFTQASTDTQYF.

This rearrangement joins TRBV6-5 to TRBJ2-7; D remains unclear. V dropped 2 bases and J dropped 3 bases, with 17 bases sitting between them. The CDR3 has 16 residues. Germline CDR1 and CDR2: MNHEY and SVGAGI. CDR3 amino acids: CASSYIKFAAVYEQYF. The CDR3 region has the DNA TGTGCCAGCAGTTACATAAAATTCGCGGCGGTCTACGAGCAGTACTTC.

This clone was seen only once. The gene calls are TRBV5-1 and TRBJ2-7; 9 nucleotides match TRBD1. This CDR3 comprises 15 residues. Per the germline V gene, CDR1 is SGHRS and CDR2 is YFSETQ. After removal of 3 bases from V and 1 base from J, the junction contained 5 bases not matched to a gene. The CDR3 sequence is CASSSGQGPSYEQYF. In nucleotides, the CDR3 is TGCGCCAGCAGCTCTGGACAGGGGCCTTCCTACGAGCAGTACTTC.